A selection of T cell receptor beta chains follows, all from one sample in a study of cytomegalovirus exposure and HLA in healthy donors. The repertoire was sequenced with immunoSEQ multiplex PCR; TCRdb's copy has only in-frame clones and lacks some. The table shows roughly 160,000 clones, with approximately 88% occurring only once. Input material: PBMCs. These receptor sequences come from a boy younger than 10 in good health and CMV-seronegative. The conserved cysteine and the conserved F or W are not part of the CDR3 here.

V gene,CDR3 length,J gene,CDR3 protein
TRBV7-2,14,TRBJ1-1,ASSQDARRENTEAF
TRBV7-9,13,TRBJ1-2,ASSPILGGSYGYT
TRBV10-3,10,TRBJ1-2,AIMGHPYGYT
TRBV11-2,14,TRBJ2-1,ASSSPATGGPGEQF
TRBV27,13,TRBJ2-2,ASSPNRVLTGELF
TRBV29-1,14,TRBJ2-3,SVLTGRREVRDTQY
TRBV11-2,11,TRBJ2-1,ASSLLAVHEQF
TRBV6-1,13,TRBJ1-2,ASREELGQGYGYT
TRBV5-4,12,TRBJ2-2,ASSSPTVLGELF
TRBV30,10,TRBJ1-1,AWSVSGTEAF
TRBV28,14,TRBJ2-7,ASSQWTGTSVYEQY
TRBV4-2,12,TRBJ2-7,ASSQDRGPYEQY
TRBV6-1,15,TRBJ1-1,ASSGGGFWSRDTEAF
TRBV7-3,11,TRBJ1-1,ASSLSPQTEAF
TRBV11-2,10,TRBJ2-1,ASSYILGVAF
TRBV5-1,13,TRBJ2-1,ASSRLAGGGDEQF
TRBV5-6,15,TRBJ2-7,ASSLRRGTVRDYEQY
TRBV20-1,9,TRBJ1-1,SARGQSEAF
TRBV7-2,13,TRBJ2-3,ASSFGGIEGDTQY
TRBV7-2,12,TRBJ2-5,ASSPRDLQETQY
TRBV18,13,TRBJ2-5,ASHPGTGREETQY
TRBV5-6,13,TRBJ2-3,ASSFWDRDTDTQY
TRBV5-6,14,TRBJ2-7,ASSLGTSGSRYEQY
TRBV4-3,13,TRBJ2-1,ASSQAGTVYNEQF
TRBV10-3,13,TRBJ2-1,AISEGVARRDEQF
TRBV5-6,12,TRBJ1-2,ASSLPLWGGGYT
TRBV1,13,TRBJ1-1,TSSCSEDGIPEAF
TRBV18,14,TRBJ2-2,ASSPPGPLMSGELF
TRBV9,14,TRBJ1-4,ASSVGQGVANEKLF
TRBV5-1,12,TRBJ2-7,ASSVRQGEYEQY
TRBV29-1,17,TRBJ2-3,SVAPVEAGGLTSTDTQY
TRBV6-5,11,TRBJ1-2,ASRYGTGYGYT
TRBV18,12,TRBJ1-2,ASTRTGPDYGYT
TRBV27,12,TRBJ1-2,ASSSAGPGYGYT
TRBV9,12,TRBJ2-7,ASSVGPQTYEQY
TRBV7-8,14,TRBJ2-1,ASSPQLAGGLYEQF
TRBV19,12,TRBJ1-3,ASSSGDSGNTIY
TRBV5-4,12,TRBJ2-1,ASSLGGSYNEQF
TRBV11-3,14,TRBJ2-1,ASSSGGLATYNEQF
TRBV11-1,14,TRBJ2-5,ASSLTPAGDQETQY
TRBV14,13,TRBJ1-4,ASSQELGWREKLF
TRBV7-9,12,TRBJ1-1,ASSPSREVTEAF
TRBV6-5,12,TRBJ1-6,ASSYRGGHSPLH
TRBV7-6,16,TRBJ2-5,ASSLDTTSGSHQETQY
TRBV2,11,TRBJ2-7,ASRDRWTYEQY
TRBV10-1,13,TRBJ1-1,ASRGPGGKNTEAF